A selection of T cell receptor beta chains follows, all from one sample in a study of technical replicates of blood from a handful of donors. Data came from immunoSEQ multiplex PCR; TCRdb stores just in-frame clones and leaves some out. Of fewer than 100,000 clones listed, around 97% are singletons. The sample was T cells isolated from PBMCs. These receptors originate from a human donor in good health. CDR3s include the opening cysteine and the closing phenylalanine or tryptophan. A D gene is named only where the DNA matches it firmly. Clone sizes are given selectively: once, few, many, or a class where the clone is expanded.

j_call	clone_size	v_call	d_call	cdr3_aa	cdr3_nt
TRBJ1-2	.	TRBV6-6	.	CASSYGQNNYGYTF	TGTGCCAGCAGTTACGGACAGAACAACTATGGCTACACCTTC
TRBJ1-1	.	TRBV7-9	.	CASSRGEAFF	TGTGCCAGCAGCAGGGGAGAAGCTTTCTTT
TRBJ2-5	.	TRBV18	.	CASSPEDNQETQYF	TGTGCCAGCTCACCAGAGGATAACCAAGAGACCCAGTACTTC
TRBJ1-5	.	TRBV2	TRBD1	CASRVGQGSNQPQHF	TGTGCCAGCAGGGTTGGACAGGGGAGCAATCAGCCCCAGCATTTT
TRBJ2-3	.	TRBV9	TRBD2	CASSLSLGGVRDTQYF	TGTGCCAGCAGCCTCTCATTGGGGGGGGTACGAGATACGCAGTATTTT
TRBJ1-4	.	TRBV5-1	.	CASSTGALTNEKLFF	TGCGCCAGCAGCACTGGTGCTCTAACTAATGAAAAACTGTTTTTT
TRBJ1-2	.	TRBV11-3	TRBD1	CASSLTHGTGLYTF	TGTGCCAGCAGCTTGACCCACGGGACAGGGCTGTACACCTTC
TRBJ2-7	.	TRBV19	TRBD2	CASTGGDYEQYF	TGTGCCAGCACGGGAGGGGACTACGAGCAGTACTTC
TRBJ2-7	.	TRBV10-3	TRBD2	CATQSATSGGEGAYEQYF	TGTGCCACCCAATCCGCGACTTCGGGAGGGGAAGGGGCCTACGAGCAGTACTTC
TRBJ2-1	.	TRBV29-1	.	CSVEEGQAGYNEQFF	TGCAGCGTGGAAGAAGGTCAGGCGGGATACAATGAGCAGTTCTTC
TRBJ1-2	.	TRBV30	.	CAWSTTSVYGYTF	TGTGCCTGGAGTACAACGTCCGTCTATGGCTACACCTTC
TRBJ2-7	.	TRBV20-1	TRBD1	CSAKGANEQYF	TGCAGTGCTAAGGGGGCAAACGAGCAGTACTTC
TRBJ2-1	.	TRBV14	TRBD2	CASSPGLAGSYNEQFF	TGTGCCAGCAGCCCCGGACTAGCGGGATCCTACAATGAGCAGTTCTTC
TRBJ2-5	.	TRBV28	.	CASSLGGQETQYF	TGTGCCAGCAGTTTAGGAGGTCAAGAGACCCAGTACTTC
TRBJ2-1	.	TRBV29-1	TRBD1	CSVGTGLYNEQFF	TGCAGCGTTGGGACAGGGCTTTACAATGAGCAGTTCTTC
TRBJ1-1	.	TRBV6-5	.	CASSYHRAMNTEAFF	TGTGCCAGCAGTTACCACAGGGCCATGAACACTGAAGCTTTCTTT
TRBJ1-2	.	TRBV28	.	CASSFNPPANYGYTF	TGTGCCAGCAGTTTCAATCCCCCAGCTAACTATGGCTACACCTTC
TRBJ1-2	.	TRBV10-1	TRBD1	CASSPGQGGYGYTF	TGCGCCAGCAGCCCAGGACAGGGAGGCTATGGCTACACCTTC
TRBJ1-1	.	TRBV10-3	.	CAISKRTTGSGAEAFF	TGTGCCATCAGTAAGAGGACAACGGGTTCGGGCGCTGAAGCTTTCTTT
TRBJ2-2	.	TRBV28	.	CASSLLTGELFF	TGTGCCAGCAGCCTACTTACCGGGGAGCTGTTTTTT
TRBJ2-4	.	TRBV7-9	.	CASSPGEDIQYF	TGTGCCAGCAGCCCCGGGGAGGACATTCAGTACTTC
TRBJ1-1	few	TRBV29-1	.	CSAVIQGAFF	TGCAGCGCTGTGATACAGGGAGCTTTCTTT
TRBJ2-3	.	TRBV7-6	TRBD1	CASGAGTGATDTQYF	TGTGCCAGCGGGGCCGGGACAGGGGCAACAGATACGCAGTATTTT
TRBJ1-2	.	TRBV5-6	.	CASSLLTDALYGYTF	TGTGCCAGCAGCTTGTTGACTGACGCTCTTTATGGCTACACCTTC
TRBJ2-3	.	TRBV30	TRBD2	CAWSYLPVSGGRDTQYF	TGTGCCTGGAGCTACCTTCCAGTGAGCGGGGGGCGGGATACGCAGTATTTT
TRBJ2-5	.	TRBV15	TRBD1	CATSKGQGVRETQYF	TGTGCCACCAGCAAGGGACAGGGGGTAAGGGAGACCCAGTACTTC
TRBJ2-7	.	TRBV11-2	.	CASSTRQVSDYEQYF	TGTGCCAGCAGCACAAGACAGGTCTCCGACTACGAGCAGTACTTC
TRBJ2-1	once	TRBV2	TRBD2	CASGSGRAGYNEQFF	TGTGCCAGCGGAAGCGGGAGGGCGGGGTACAATGAGCAGTTCTTC
TRBJ2-1	.	TRBV9	TRBD2	CASSAVWGYWREGLEPSYNEQFF	TGTGCCAGCAGCGCAGTTTGGGGTTACTGGCGGGAGGGACTAGAACCATCCTACAATGAGCAGTTCTTC
TRBJ2-5	.	TRBV7-9	TRBD2	CASSLGSSGAQETQYF	TGTGCCAGCAGCTTAGGCAGTAGCGGGGCGCAAGAGACCCAGTACTTC
TRBJ2-1	.	TRBV9	TRBD1	CASSVPTGENEQFF	TGTGCCAGCAGCGTCCCGACAGGGGAGAATGAGCAGTTCTTC
TRBJ1-1	.	TRBV2	.	CASSEIENTEAFF	TGTGCCAGCAGTGAAATAGAGAACACTGAAGCTTTCTTT
TRBJ2-3	once	TRBV6-6	TRBD1	CASRTRGTGTDTQYF	TGTGCCAGCAGGACCAGGGGGACCGGGACAGATACGCAGTATTTT
TRBJ1-1	.	TRBV6-5	TRBD1	CAIFPPGQGATEAFF	TGTGCCATTTTTCCTCCGGGACAGGGGGCCACTGAAGCTTTCTTT
TRBJ2-7	once	TRBV28	TRBD2	CASSATPGLAGGF	TGTGCCAGCAGCGCCACCCCCGGACTAGCGGGAGGCTTC
TRBJ1-4	.	TRBV7-9	.	CASSFQGVEKLFF	TGTGCCAGCAGCTTCCAAGGGGTGGAAAAACTGTTTTTT
TRBJ1-2	.	TRBV28	.	CASSFKPTGEGYTF	TGTGCCAGCAGTTTCAAGCCGACGGGAGAAGGCTACACCTTC
TRBJ1-2	.	TRBV2	.	CASGSRGYTF	TGTGCCAGCGGGAGCAGGGGCTACACCTTC
TRBJ2-1	.	TRBV12-5	TRBD1	CASGSGQVNSPREQFF	TGTGCTAGTGGTTCCGGACAGGTTAACTCCCCACGAGAGCAGTTCTTC
TRBJ1-1	.	TRBV6-5	.	CASSYATSGNTEAFF	TGTGCCAGCAGTTACGCAACTTCAGGGAACACTGAAGCTTTCTTT
TRBJ2-7	.	TRBV6-4	TRBD1	CASSPTGTYDEQYF	TGTGCCAGCAGCCCGACAGGGACGTACGACGAGCAGTACTTC
TRBJ1-5	.	TRBV7-9	.	CASSPPGGASNQPQHF	TGTGCCAGCAGCCCGCCGGGAGGGGCGAGCAATCAGCCCCAGCATTTT
TRBJ1-6	.	TRBV5-1	.	CASSPGESPLHF	TGCGCCAGCAGCCCGGGGGAGTCACCCCTCCACTTT
TRBJ2-7	.	TRBV10-3	TRBD2	CAISPGTSGYEQYF	TGTGCCATCAGTCCCGGGACTAGCGGCTACGAGCAGTACTTC
TRBJ2-3	.	TRBV27	TRBD2	CASSLSGTSGWGTDTQYF	TGTGCCAGCAGTTTGTCCGGGACTAGCGGCTGGGGCACAGATACGCAGTATTTT
TRBJ1-1	.	TRBV28	.	CASSDMNTEAFF	TGTGCCAGCAGTGACATGAACACTGAAGCTTTCTTT
TRBJ2-1	.	TRBV5-8	TRBD1	CASSFPSQGEWFF	TGTGCCAGCAGCTTCCCCTCACAGGGGGAATGGTTCTTC
TRBJ1-1	.	TRBV20-1	TRBD1	CSAFTGVGAFF	TGCAGTGCTTTTACAGGGGTCGGAGCTTTCTTT
TRBJ1-1	.	TRBV11-3	.	CASSFIQQTMNTEAFF	TGTGCCAGCAGCTTTATACAACAGACCATGAACACTGAAGCTTTCTTT
TRBJ2-7	.	TRBV11-3	TRBD1	CASSLVGTGSYEQYF	TGTGCCAGCAGCTTAGTCGGGACAGGCTCCTACGAGCAGTACTTC
TRBJ2-5	.	TRBV5-1	TRBD1	CASSPGTGGGETQYF	TGCGCCAGCAGCCCCGGGACAGGGGGCGGGGAGACCCAGTACTTC
TRBJ1-6	.	TRBV6-5	.	CASSYKGDSPLHF	TGTGCCAGCAGTTACAAGGGGGATTCACCCCTCCACTTT
TRBJ2-2	.	TRBV5-1	.	CASSPPGQWNTGELFF	TGCGCCAGCAGCCCTCCGGGACAATGGAACACCGGGGAGCTGTTTTTT
TRBJ2-2	.	TRBV18	TRBD1	CASSLKGTGFNTGELFF	TGTGCCAGCTCACTAAAGGGGACAGGATTTAACACCGGGGAGCTGTTTTTT
TRBJ1-6	.	TRBV30	.	CAAQAGSNSPLHF	TGTGCCGCACAGGCGGGAAGTAATTCACCCCTCCACTTT